A single sample is the source of the 10 T cell receptor beta chains below, sequenced in a study of blood T cell repertoires in COVID-19. Clones were sequenced by immunoSEQ multiplex PCR, and TCRdb holds only the in-frame ones, with some missing. The repertoire includes 46,000 or so clones, 80% to 90% of them detected once, and about a third sits in the top ten. Sequencing input: peripheral blood. These receptors were obtained from a woman over 75 with COVID-19, enrolled during active disease.

The J gene is TRBJ1-2, the V gene TRBV15, with D tentatively TRBD1 (5 bases). The CDR3 is 14 amino acids. With 0 bases removed from V and 5 bases from J, the gap between germline ends came to 10 bases. Germline CDR1 LNHNV, CDR2 YYDKDF (reference sequence). The CDR3 loop is CATSRDRPGYGYTF. The DNA of the CDR3 is TGTGCCACCAGCAGAGATCGGCCAGGGTATGGCTACACCTTC.

The CDR3 region has the DNA TGTGCCAGCAGTACCGGGACAAAGAACTATGGCTACACCTTC. It encodes CASSTGTKNYGYTF. This sequence joins TRBV28 and TRBJ1-2; tentative D call: TRBD1 (6 bases). The CDR3 is made up of 14 amino acids. V was clipped by 5 bases and J by 2 bases, with 12 bases between them. Germline V gene lookup returns CDR1 MDHEN and CDR2 SYDVKM.

The rearrangement uses TRBV5-4 and TRBJ1-1; D gene ambiguous. V was clipped by 0 bases and J by 2 bases, with 5 bases between them. The CDR3 has 13 amino acids. Germline V gene lookup returns CDR1 SGHNT and CDR2 YYREEE (reference sequence). CDR3 DNA: TGTGCCAGCAGCTTGGATACTAACACTGAAGCTTTCTTT. Its translation is CASSLDTNTEAFF.

This clone was detected once. The genes are TRBV10-3 and TRBJ2-3; 8 nucleotides align to TRBD2. CDR3 length: 16 residues. V dropped 6 bases and J dropped 3; count of bases not matched to a gene: 11. Per germline, CDR1 ENHRY and CDR2 SYGVKD. The DNA of the CDR3 is TGTGCCATCAGGAGCTATCGGGAGGGCCAGACAGATACGCAGTATTTT. Protein: CAIRSYREGQTDTQYF.

The chain joins TRBV9 to TRBJ2-1; D uncertain. V lost 0 bases and J lost 0, with 7 bases in between. The germline V gene has CDR1 SGDLS and CDR2 YYNGEE. This CDR3 spans 15 amino acids. The CDR3 loop is CASSVASSSYNEQFF. The CDR3 DNA is TGTGCCAGCAGCGTAGCTTCTTCCTCCTACAATGAGCAGTTCTTC.

This chain joins TRBV7-2 and TRBJ2-7; 7 positions agree with TRBD1. Losses at the gene ends were 5 bases for V and 7 bases for J; bases not matched to a gene: 8. CDR1 is SGHTA and CDR2 is FQGNSA in the germline V gene. This CDR3 has 13 amino acids. The DNA for the CDR3 is TGTGCCAGCAGCCCGTGGACAGGTAGGGAGCAGTACTTC. It translates to CASSPWTGREQYF.

The chain is built from TRBV19 and TRBJ1-5, with 7 bases aligning to TRBD1. The length of the CDR3 is 16 residues. Trimming removed 5 bases from V and 2 bases from J; junction bases left unmatched: 9. CDR1 and CDR2 (germline): LNHDA, SQIVND (reference sequence). The CDR3 loop is CASSPGTVSGNQPQHF. Written as DNA, the CDR3 is TGTGCCAGTAGTCCGGGGACAGTATCTGGCAATCAGCCCCAGCATTTT.

The chain recombines TRBV5-1 with TRBJ2-5; 10 nucleotides agree with TRBD1. The J segment lost 5 bases and the V segment lost 0 bases, leaving 4 bases of the junction unmatched. The length of the CDR3 is 15 residues. Germline-derived CDR1 and CDR2 are SGHRS and YFSETQ. The CDR3 sequence is CASSLGDRGWETQYF. As DNA, the CDR3 is TGCGCCAGCAGCTTGGGGGACAGGGGATGGGAGACCCAGTACTTC.

The chain carries TRBV12-5 and TRBJ2-7; 9 bases map to TRBD2. The CDR3 has 15 amino acids. Trimming cost V 2 bases and J 6 bases; bases outside gene matches: 8. The germline CDR1 and CDR2 sequences are LGHNT and FRNRAP. The CDR3 sequence: CASGLPRLAACEQYF. CDR3 coding DNA: TGTGCTAGTGGTTTGCCCCGACTAGCGGCTTGCGAGCAGTACTTC.

The chain joins TRBV5-4 to TRBJ1-6; 8 nucleotides match TRBD1. The length of the CDR3 is 14 residues. J lost 6 bases, V lost 4 bases, and 3 bases had no gene match. The V gene's germline CDR1 is SGHNT and CDR2 YYREEE (reference sequence). CDR3 loop: CASSPRGRNSPLHF. Written as DNA, the CDR3 is TGTGCCAGCAGCCCCAGGGGGCGTAATTCACCCCTCCACTTT.